The rows below give T cell receptor beta chains drawn from one sample of a study of blood T cells in healthy people across ages. TCRdb reprocessed the 5' RACE reads via MiXCR and lists one record per CDR3 protein. The sample holds 780,000 or so distinct CDR3 sequences, roughly 25% seen once. These same records also appear under a second study, on T cells of mothers and their children.

Sequenced: blood. These receptors were taken from a boy between 10 and 17 years old in good health. Each CDR3 is given with its conserved first and last residue. D genes are given only for firm matches. Size is stated for part of the rows, as once, few or many counts, or as a class when the clone is expanded.

TRBV30	TRBJ1-4	.	few	TGTGCCTGGAGAGGGGACGGGGAAAAACTGTTTTTT	CAWRGDGEKLFF
TRBV10-2	TRBJ2-5	.	few	TGCGCCAGCAGTCAACCTGAAGAGACCCAGTACTTC	CASSQPEETQYF
TRBV14	TRBJ1-2	.	.	TGTGCCAGCAGCTACGCTTTTGAGGGCTACACCTTC	CASSYAFEGYTF
TRBV5-1	TRBJ2-7	TRBD2	.	TGCGCCAGCAGCTTGCCGACTAGCGGGGGTAACAACGAGCAGTACTTC	CASSLPTSGGNNEQYF
TRBV6-5	TRBJ2-5	TRBD1	few	TGTGCCAGCACCAATAGCCAGGGGGAATCGGCCCAGTACTTC	CASTNSQGESAQYF
TRBV20-1	TRBJ2-7	TRBD2	.	TGCAGTGCCGACGACCGGACTAGCGGGGGACCCTACGAGCAGTACTTC	CSADDRTSGGPYEQYF
TRBV7-8	TRBJ2-5	TRBD2	few	TGTGCCAGCAGCTTAGTGGAGACTAGCCGGGAGACCCAGTACTTC	CASSLVETSRETQYF
TRBV9	TRBJ2-2	TRBD1	.	TGTGCCAGCAGCGATCCGGGACAGAGCACCGGGGAGCTGTTTTTT	CASSDPGQSTGELFF
TRBV5-1	TRBJ2-5	.	.	TGCGCCAGCAGCTTGGACGCTAGGGAAGAGACCCAGTACTTC	CASSLDAREETQYF
TRBV7-9	TRBJ2-5	.	.	TGTGCCAGCAGCTTATTCGTGGGGAACCACCTCGGGGAGACCCAGTACTTC	CASSLFVGNHLGETQYF
TRBV5-6	TRBJ2-1	TRBD2	few	TGTGCCAGCAGCTCCAGCGGGGGCCCCTCCTATGGGGAGCAGTTCTTC	CASSSSGGPSYGEQFF
TRBV10-2	TRBJ2-7	.	.	TGCGCCACAACCGGGACACTAACCTACGAGCAGTACTTC	CATTGTLTYEQYF
TRBV28	TRBJ2-3	TRBD2	.	TGTGCCAGCAGTTTATCGCTAGCGGGAGTTGAGGATACGCAGTATTTT	CASSLSLAGVEDTQYF
TRBV29-1	TRBJ2-5	.	.	TGCAGCGTTGCCCGCAGGGAGACCCAGTACTTC	CSVARRETQYF
TRBV18	TRBJ2-3	.	.	TGTGCCAGCTCACCGATGGCGGGGGCCTTTAGCACAGATACGCAGTATTTT	CASSPMAGAFSTDTQYF
TRBV6-6	TRBJ2-7	.	.	TGTGCCAGCAGTTACTCCGAAGGGGGAAACGAGCAGTACTTC	CASSYSEGGNEQYF
TRBV5-6	TRBJ2-1	.	.	TGTGCCAGCAGCGTTGGCGGGGAGCAGTTCTTC	CASSVGGEQFF
TRBV12-3/TRBV12-4	TRBJ1-1	.	.	TGTGCCAGCAGTTTGAGGACCGACTCACCTGAAGCTTTCTTT	CASSLRTDSPEAFF
TRBV27	TRBJ2-2	TRBD2	few	TGTGCCAGCACATATCCTAGCGGGACGAACACCGGGGAGCTGTTTTTT	CASTYPSGTNTGELFF
TRBV3-1	TRBJ2-3	TRBD2	few	TGTGCCAGCAGCACCCGGGGGGGCACAGATACGCAGTATTTT	CASSTRGGTDTQYF
TRBV5-8	TRBJ2-6	.	.	TGTGCCAGCAGACACCGCTCTGGGGCCAACGTCCTGACTTTC	CASRHRSGANVLTF
TRBV29-1	TRBJ2-5	.	.	TGCAGCGCTCGGCAGCCCCAAGAGACCCAGTACTTC	CSARQPQETQYF
TRBV11-3	TRBJ2-7	.	.	TGTGCCAGCGGCAGGTTGGACTCCTACGAGCAGTACTTC	CASGRLDSYEQYF
TRBV5-5	TRBJ1-1	.	.	TGTGCCAGCAGCTTGGTCCCGGGAGAAGCTTTCTTT	CASSLVPGEAFF
TRBV28	TRBJ2-7	TRBD2	.	TGTGCCAGCAAGACTAGCGGGAGTCGTTACGAGCAGTACTTC	CASKTSGSRYEQYF
TRBV20-1	TRBJ2-2	.	.	TGCAGTGCTAGAGATCTTTTGTCTAGCGCTAACACCGGGGAGCTGTTTTTT	CSARDLLSSANTGELFF
TRBV18	TRBJ1-2	.	.	TGTGCCAGCTCCGCAAGAGGAACCAATGGCTACACCTTC	CASSARGTNGYTF
TRBV11-3	TRBJ1-2	.	.	TGTGCCAGCAGCGAGTTGGCATACCCTGACCACTATGGCTACACCTTC	CASSELAYPDHYGYTF
TRBV6-1	TRBJ2-7	TRBD1	.	TGTGCCAGCACCGATACAGGGGGCGCTGAGCAGTACTTC	CASTDTGGAEQYF
TRBV24-1	TRBJ2-1	TRBD1	.	TGTGCCACCAGTGATCCGGGACAGGGGAGGGATGAGCAGTTCTTC	CATSDPGQGRDEQFF
TRBV10-2	TRBJ2-2	.	.	TGCGCCAGCCGGGCGAACACCGGGGAGCTGTTTTTT	CASRANTGELFF
TRBV11-3	TRBJ2-1	TRBD2	few	TGTGCCAGCAGCTCCCAGCGGGAGAGGGGGTACAATGAGCAGTTCTTC	CASSSQRERGYNEQFF
TRBV20-1	TRBJ2-5	.	few	TGCAGTGCTAGGGTCCCGGGGCAAGAGACCCAGTACTTC	CSARVPGQETQYF
TRBV28	TRBJ1-2	.	.	TGTGCCAGCAGTTTCCCCGACAGTTCTAGCTACACCTTC	CASSFPDSSSYTF
TRBV4-1	TRBJ2-3	.	.	TGCGCCAGCAGCCAAGGATACTTCGACGGAGATACGCAGTATTTT	CASSQGYFDGDTQYF
TRBV19	TRBJ2-1	.	.	TGTGCCAGTAGTGGAGGGTCCGGCAATGAGCAGTTCTTC	CASSGGSGNEQFF
TRBV7-9	TRBJ2-7	TRBD1	few	TGTGCCAGCAGCCCCCGGCAAACAGGGGCGTATTACGAGCAGTACTTC	CASSPRQTGAYYEQYF
TRBV7-9	TRBJ2-7	.	few	TGTGCCAGCAGCTTACCGGGGACGGGGGAGCAGTACTTC	CASSLPGTGEQYF
TRBV7-2	TRBJ2-3	TRBD1	.	TGTGCCAGCAGCTTAGGTGGCAGGGGGACGCAAGATACGCAGTATTTT	CASSLGGRGTQDTQYF
TRBV7-2	TRBJ1-6	.	.	TGTGCCAGCAGCTTAGCAGGGGGGCAGGGGACGAGCTCCTATAATTCACCCCTCCACTTT	CASSLAGGQGTSSYNSPLHF
TRBV20-1	TRBJ2-7	.	few	TGCAGTGCTGAACAGGGCGTCGAGCAGTACTTC	CSAEQGVEQYF
TRBV6-2/TRBV6-3	TRBJ2-5	.	many	TGTGCCAGCAGTTACCCCTTGACAGACCCCAAAGAGACCCAGTACTTC	CASSYPLTDPKETQYF
TRBV7-6	TRBJ2-1	.	.	TGTGCCAGCAGCTCTTACACGGGGACCTATGAGCAGTTCTTC	CASSSYTGTYEQFF
TRBV29-1	TRBJ2-1	TRBD2	.	TGCAGCGTTGAAGGCGGGAGTGCCTACGATGAGCAGTTCTTC	CSVEGGSAYDEQFF
TRBV6-6	TRBJ1-1	.	.	TGTGCCAGCAACCAGGGGCTGAACACTGAAGCTTTCTTT	CASNQGLNTEAFF